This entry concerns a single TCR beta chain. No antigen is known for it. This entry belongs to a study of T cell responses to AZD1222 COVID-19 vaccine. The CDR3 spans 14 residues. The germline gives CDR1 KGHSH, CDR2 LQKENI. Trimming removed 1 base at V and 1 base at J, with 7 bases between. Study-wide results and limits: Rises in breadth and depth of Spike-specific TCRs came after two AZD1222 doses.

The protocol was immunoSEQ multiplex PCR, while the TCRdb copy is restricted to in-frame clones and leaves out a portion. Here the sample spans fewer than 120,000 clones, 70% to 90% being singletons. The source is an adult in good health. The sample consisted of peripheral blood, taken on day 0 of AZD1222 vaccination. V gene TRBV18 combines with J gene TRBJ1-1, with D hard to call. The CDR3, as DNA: TGTGCCAGCTCACCACGGGAAGGGAACACTGAAGCTTTCTTT. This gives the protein CASSPREGNTEAFF.